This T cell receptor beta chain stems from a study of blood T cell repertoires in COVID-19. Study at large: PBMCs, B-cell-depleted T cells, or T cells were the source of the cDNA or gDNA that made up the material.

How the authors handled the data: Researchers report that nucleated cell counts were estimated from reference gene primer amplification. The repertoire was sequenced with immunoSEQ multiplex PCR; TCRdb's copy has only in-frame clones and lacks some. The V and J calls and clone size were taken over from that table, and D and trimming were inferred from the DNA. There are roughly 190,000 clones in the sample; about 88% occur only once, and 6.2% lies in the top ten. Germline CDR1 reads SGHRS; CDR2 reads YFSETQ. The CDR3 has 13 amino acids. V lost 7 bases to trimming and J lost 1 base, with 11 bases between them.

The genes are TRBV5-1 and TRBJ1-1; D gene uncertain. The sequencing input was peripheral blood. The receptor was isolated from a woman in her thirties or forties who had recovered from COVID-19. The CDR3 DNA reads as TGCGCCAGCTCTGAACAGCCGAACACTGAAGCTTTCTTT. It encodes CASSEQPNTEAFF.